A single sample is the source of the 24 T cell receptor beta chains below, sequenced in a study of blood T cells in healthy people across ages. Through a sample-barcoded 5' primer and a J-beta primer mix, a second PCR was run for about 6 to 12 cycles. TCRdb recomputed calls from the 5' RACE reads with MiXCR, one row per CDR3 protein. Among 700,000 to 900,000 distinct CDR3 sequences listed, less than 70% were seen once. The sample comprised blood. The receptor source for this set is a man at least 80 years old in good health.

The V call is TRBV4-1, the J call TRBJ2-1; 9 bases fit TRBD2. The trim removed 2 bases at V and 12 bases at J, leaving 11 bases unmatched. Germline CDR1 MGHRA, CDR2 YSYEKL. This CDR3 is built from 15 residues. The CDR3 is CASSQPGLALRGQFF. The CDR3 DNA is TGCGCCAGCAGCCAACCGGGACTAGCCCTAAGGGGGCAGTTCTTC.

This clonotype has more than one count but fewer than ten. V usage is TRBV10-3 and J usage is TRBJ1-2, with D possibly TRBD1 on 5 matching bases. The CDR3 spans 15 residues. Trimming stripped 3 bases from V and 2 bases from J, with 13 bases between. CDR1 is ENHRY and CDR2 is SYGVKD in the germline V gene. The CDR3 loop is CAISEQPRGNYGYTF. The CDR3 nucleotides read TGTGCCATCAGTGAACAGCCAAGGGGAAACTATGGCTACACCTTC.

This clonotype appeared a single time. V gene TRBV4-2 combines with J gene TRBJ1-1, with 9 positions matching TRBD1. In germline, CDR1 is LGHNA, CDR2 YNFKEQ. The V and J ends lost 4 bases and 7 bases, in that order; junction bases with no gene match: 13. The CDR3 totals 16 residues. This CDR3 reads CASSPVRDRASDEAFF. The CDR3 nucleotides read TGTGCCAGCAGCCCAGTACGGGACAGGGCTTCGGATGAAGCTTTCTTT.

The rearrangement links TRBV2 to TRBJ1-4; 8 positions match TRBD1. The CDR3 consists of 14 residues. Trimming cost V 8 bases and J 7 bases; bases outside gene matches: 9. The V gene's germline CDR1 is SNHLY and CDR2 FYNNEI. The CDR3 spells CASHLTGGGEKLFF. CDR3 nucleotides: TGTGCCAGCCATCTTACAGGGGGTGGTGAAAAACTGTTTTTT. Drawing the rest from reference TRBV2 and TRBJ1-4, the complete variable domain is EPEVTQTPSHQVTQMGQEVILRCVPISNHLYFYWYRQILGQKVEFLVSFYNNEISEKSEIFDDQFSVERPDGSNFTLKIRSTKLEDSAMYFCASHLTGGGEKLFFGSGTQLSVL.

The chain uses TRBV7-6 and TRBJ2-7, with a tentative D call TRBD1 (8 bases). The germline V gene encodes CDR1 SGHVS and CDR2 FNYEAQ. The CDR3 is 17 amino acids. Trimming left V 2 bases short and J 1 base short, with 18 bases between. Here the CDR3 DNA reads TGTGCCAGCAGCTTAAGGGGGGGGCAGGGGGCATCCTACGAGCAGTACTTC. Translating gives CASSLRGGQGASYEQYF. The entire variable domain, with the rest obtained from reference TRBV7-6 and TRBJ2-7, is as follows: GAGVSQSPRYKVTKRGQDVALRCDPISGHVSLYWYRQALGQGPEFLTYFNYEAQQDKSGLPNDRFSAERPEGSISTLTIQRTEQRDSAMYRCASSLRGGQGASYEQYFGPGTRLTVT.

CDR3 amino acids: CASSLVPTGPNTGELFF. The CDR3 nucleotides read TGTGCCAGCAGCTTAGTCCCTACAGGCCCGAACACCGGGGAGCTGTTTTTT. The chain couples TRBV7-8 to TRBJ2-2; perhaps TRBD1 as D (5 bases). With 1 base removed from V and 0 bases from J, the gap between germline ends came to 12 bases. There are 17 residues in the CDR3. CDR1 SGHVS and CDR2 FQNEAQ come from the germline V gene.

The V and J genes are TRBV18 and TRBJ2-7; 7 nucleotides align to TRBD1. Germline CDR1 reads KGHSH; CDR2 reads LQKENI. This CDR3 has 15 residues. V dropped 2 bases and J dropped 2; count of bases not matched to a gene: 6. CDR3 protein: CASSPVPGGTYEQYF. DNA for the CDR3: TGTGCCAGCTCACCAGTGCCAGGGGGTACCTACGAGCAGTACTTC.

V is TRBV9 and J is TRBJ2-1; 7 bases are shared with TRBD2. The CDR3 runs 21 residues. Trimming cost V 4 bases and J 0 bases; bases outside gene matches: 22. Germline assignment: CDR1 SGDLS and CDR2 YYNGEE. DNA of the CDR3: TGTGCCAGCAGCCCTCGCCCTAATAGCGGGTCCCTCTTAAGCTCCTACAATGAGCAGTTCTTC. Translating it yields CASSPRPNSGSLLSSYNEQFF.

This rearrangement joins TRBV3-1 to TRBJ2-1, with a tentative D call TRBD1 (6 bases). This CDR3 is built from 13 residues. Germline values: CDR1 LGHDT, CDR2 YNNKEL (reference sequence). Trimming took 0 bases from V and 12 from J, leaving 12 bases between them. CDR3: CASSQETRGRQFF. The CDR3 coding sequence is TGTGCCAGCAGCCAAGAGACCAGGGGTCGGCAGTTCTTC.

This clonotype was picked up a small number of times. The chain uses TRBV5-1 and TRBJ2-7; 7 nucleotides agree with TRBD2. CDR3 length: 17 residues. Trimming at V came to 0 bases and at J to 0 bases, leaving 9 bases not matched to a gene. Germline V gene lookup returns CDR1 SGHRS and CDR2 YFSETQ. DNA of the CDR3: TGCGCCAGCAGCTTGGCGGGACTACCGACCAGCTCCTACGAGCAGTACTTC. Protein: CASSLAGLPTSSYEQYF.

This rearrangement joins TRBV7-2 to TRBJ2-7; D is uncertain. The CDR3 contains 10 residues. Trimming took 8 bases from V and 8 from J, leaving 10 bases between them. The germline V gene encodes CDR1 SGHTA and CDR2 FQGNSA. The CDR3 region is CASLPYKQYF. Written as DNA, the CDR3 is TGTGCCAGCCTCCCTTACAAGCAGTACTTC.

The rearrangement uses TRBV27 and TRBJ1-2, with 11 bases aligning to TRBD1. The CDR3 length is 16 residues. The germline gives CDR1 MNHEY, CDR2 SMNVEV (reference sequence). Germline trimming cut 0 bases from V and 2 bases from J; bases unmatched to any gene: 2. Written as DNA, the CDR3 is TGTGCCAGCAGTTTATCGGGACAGGGGGGGAACTATGGCTACACCTTC. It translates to CASSLSGQGGNYGYTF.

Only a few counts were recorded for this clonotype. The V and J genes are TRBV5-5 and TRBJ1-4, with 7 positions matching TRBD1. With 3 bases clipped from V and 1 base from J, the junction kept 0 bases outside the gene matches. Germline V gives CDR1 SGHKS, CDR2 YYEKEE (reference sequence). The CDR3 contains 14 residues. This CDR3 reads CASSWTGTNEKLFF. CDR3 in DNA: TGTGCCAGCAGCTGGACAGGAACTAATGAAAAACTGTTTTTT.

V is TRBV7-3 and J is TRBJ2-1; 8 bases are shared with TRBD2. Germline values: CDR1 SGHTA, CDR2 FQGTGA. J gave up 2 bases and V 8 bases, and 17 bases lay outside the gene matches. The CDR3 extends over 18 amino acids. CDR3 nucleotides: TGTGCCAGCTCCCCGGCCCGAGAGACTAGCGCCACCTACAATGAGCAGTTCTTC. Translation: CASSPARETSATYNEQFF. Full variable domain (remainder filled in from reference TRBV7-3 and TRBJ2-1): GAGVSQTPSNKVTEKGKYVELRCDPISGHTALYWYRQSLGQGPEFLIYFQGTGAADDSGLPNDRFFAVRPEGSVSTLKIQRTERGDSAVYLCASSPARETSATYNEQFFGPGTRLTVL.

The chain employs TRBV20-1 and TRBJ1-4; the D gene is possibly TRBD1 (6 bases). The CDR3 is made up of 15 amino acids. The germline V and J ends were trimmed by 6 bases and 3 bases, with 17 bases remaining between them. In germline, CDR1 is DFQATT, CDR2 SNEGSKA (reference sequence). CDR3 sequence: CSANTRGTSNEKLFF. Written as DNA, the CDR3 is TGCAGTGCAAACACAAGGGGGACGTCTAATGAAAAACTGTTTTTT.

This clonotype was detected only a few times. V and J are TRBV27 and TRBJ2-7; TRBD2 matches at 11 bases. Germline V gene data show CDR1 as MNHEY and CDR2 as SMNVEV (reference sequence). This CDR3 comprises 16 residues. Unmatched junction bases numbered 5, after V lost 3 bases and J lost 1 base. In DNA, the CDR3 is TGTGCCAGCAGTTTCCGGACTAGCGGGCCTTCCTACGAGCAGTACTTC. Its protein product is CASSFRTSGPSYEQYF.

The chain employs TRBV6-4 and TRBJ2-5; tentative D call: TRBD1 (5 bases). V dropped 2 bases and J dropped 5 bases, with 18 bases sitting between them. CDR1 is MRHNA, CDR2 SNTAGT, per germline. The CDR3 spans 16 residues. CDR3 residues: CASSDGRGQIEETQYF. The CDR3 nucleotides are TGTGCCAGCAGTGACGGCAGAGGACAAATTGAGGAGACCCAGTACTTC.

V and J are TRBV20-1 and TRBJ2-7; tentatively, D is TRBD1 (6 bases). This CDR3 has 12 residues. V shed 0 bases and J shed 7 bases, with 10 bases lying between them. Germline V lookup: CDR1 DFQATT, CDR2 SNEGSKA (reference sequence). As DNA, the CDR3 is TGCAGTGCTAGAGACAGGGGTGGGGAGCAGTACTTC. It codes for CSARDRGGEQYF.

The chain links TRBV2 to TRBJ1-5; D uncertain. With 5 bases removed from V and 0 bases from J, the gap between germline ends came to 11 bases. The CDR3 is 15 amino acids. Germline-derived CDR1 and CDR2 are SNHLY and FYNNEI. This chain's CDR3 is CASSLGQTSNQPQHF. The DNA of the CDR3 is TGTGCCAGCAGTCTAGGTCAGACTAGCAATCAGCCCCAGCATTTT.

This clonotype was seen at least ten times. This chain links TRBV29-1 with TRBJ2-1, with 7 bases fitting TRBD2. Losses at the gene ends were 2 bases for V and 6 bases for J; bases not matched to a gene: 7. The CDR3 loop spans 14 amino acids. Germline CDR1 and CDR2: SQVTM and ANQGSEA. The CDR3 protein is CSVERTRTLNEQFF. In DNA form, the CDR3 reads TGCAGCGTTGAAAGGACTAGAACCCTCAATGAGCAGTTCTTC.

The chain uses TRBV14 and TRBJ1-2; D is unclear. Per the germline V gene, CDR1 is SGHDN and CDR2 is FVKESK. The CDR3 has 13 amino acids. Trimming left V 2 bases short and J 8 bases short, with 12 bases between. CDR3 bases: TGTGCCAGCAGCCAACCTAGCCCGGGAGGCTACACCTTC. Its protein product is CASSQPSPGGYTF.

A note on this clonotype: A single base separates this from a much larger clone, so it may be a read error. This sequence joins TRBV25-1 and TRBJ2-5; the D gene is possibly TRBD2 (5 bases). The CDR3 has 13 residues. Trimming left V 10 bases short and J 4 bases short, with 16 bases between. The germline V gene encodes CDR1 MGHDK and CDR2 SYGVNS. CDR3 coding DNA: TGTGCCAACGAAGACCCCGGAGGAGAGACCCAGTACTTC. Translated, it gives CANEDPGGETQYF.

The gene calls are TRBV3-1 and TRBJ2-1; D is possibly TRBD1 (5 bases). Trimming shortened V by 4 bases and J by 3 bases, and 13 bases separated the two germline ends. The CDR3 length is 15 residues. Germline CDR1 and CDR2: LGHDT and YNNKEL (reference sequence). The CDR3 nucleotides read TGTGCCAGCAGCCCCGGACCAGGGAACTACAATGAGCAGTTCTTC. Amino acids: CASSPGPGNYNEQFF.

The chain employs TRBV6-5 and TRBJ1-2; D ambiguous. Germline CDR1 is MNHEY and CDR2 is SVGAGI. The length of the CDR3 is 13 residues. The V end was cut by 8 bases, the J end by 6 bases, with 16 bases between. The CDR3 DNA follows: TGTGCCAGCGCCCCGGCGGCAGTCCATGGCTACACCTTC. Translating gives CASAPAAVHGYTF.